These 17 T cell receptor beta chains share one sample of origin, sequenced in a study of identical twins. TCRdb ran MiXCR on the 5' RACE reads and lists one entry per CDR3 protein. The sample holds around 450,000 distinct CDR3 sequences; 12% to 15% are singletons and the top ten take around 0.57%. The same sample was also studied in work on yellow fever vaccine responses in identical twins.

Sequences were obtained from CD4+ T cells sorted from blood. These receptors all come from a woman between 18 and 29 years old in good health.

This chain connects TRBV4-1 to TRBJ2-1; D is perhaps TRBD1 (6 bases). Trimming cost V 7 bases and J 6 bases, with 22 bases left between them. Germline assignment: CDR1 MGHRA and CDR2 YSYEKL. There are 16 residues in the CDR3. The CDR3 DNA sequence: TGCGCCAGCAATAACCCGCAACAGGGCACGTTCAATGAGCAGTTCTTC. Protein: CASNNPQQGTFNEQFF.

The chain couples TRBV20-1 to TRBJ2-4, with a tentative D call TRBD1 (6 bases). This CDR3 is 15 amino acids long. Germline CDR1 is DFQATT and CDR2 is SNEGSKA (reference sequence). Trimming shortened V by 6 bases and J by 3 bases, and 18 bases separated the two germline ends. The CDR3 region is CSARSPGAGKNIQYF. The CDR3, as DNA: TGCAGTGCCAGGTCGCCAGGGGCGGGCAAAAACATTCAGTACTTC.

This clonotype has just a few counts. The V call is TRBV10-3, the J call TRBJ2-1, with TRBD1 matching over 9 bases. The CDR3 runs to 11 residues. J was trimmed by 15 bases and V by 7 bases; bases with no gene match: 7. CDR1 and CDR2 (germline): ENHRY, SYGVKD. The CDR3 loop is CAINPGQGMFF. CDR3 DNA sequence: TGTGCCATCAACCCTGGACAGGGGATGTTCTTC.

The chain employs TRBV2 and TRBJ2-5; D assignment may be TRBD1 or TRBD2 (7 bases each). The germline V and J ends were trimmed by 2 bases and 4 bases, with 14 bases remaining between them. In germline, CDR1 is SNHLY, CDR2 FYNNEI. This CDR3 contains 15 residues. CDR3 bases: TGTGCCAGCAGTGAAACGGGACAGCGGGGAGAGACCCAGTACTTC. Translating it yields CASSETGQRGETQYF. The variable domain in full, with the rest retrieved from reference TRBV2 and TRBJ2-5, is EPEVTQTPSHQVTQMGQEVILRCVPISNHLYFYWYRQILGQKVEFLVSFYNNEISEKSEIFDDQFSVERPDGSNFTLKIRSTKLEDSAMYFCASSETGQRGETQYFGPGTRLLVL.

This clonotype turned up a few times. This chain connects TRBV4-3 to TRBJ1-1; possible D gene TRBD1, 5 bases. Germline V gene data show CDR1 as LGHNA and CDR2 as YSLEER. The CDR3 spans 13 residues. V dropped 4 bases and J dropped 7 bases, with 13 bases sitting between them. This CDR3 reads CASSPLGEGEAFF. CDR3 coding DNA: TGCGCCAGCAGCCCGCTGGGGGAGGGTGAAGCTTTCTTT.

V gene TRBV9 combines with J gene TRBJ2-1; 7 positions agree with TRBD1. The CDR3 is 13 residues long. V dropped 0 bases and J dropped 9; count of bases not matched to a gene: 3. The germline V gene has CDR1 SGDLS and CDR2 YYNGEE. The CDR3 region is CASSVEGGVEQFF. DNA of the CDR3: TGTGCCAGCAGCGTAGAAGGGGGCGTTGAGCAGTTCTTC.

The genes are TRBV3-1 and TRBJ2-2, with D tentatively TRBD1 (6 bases). Germline CDR1 LGHDT, CDR2 YNNKEL (reference sequence). Trimming took off 1 base at V and 2 bases at J, with 14 bases between the two ends. The CDR3 runs to 17 residues. CDR3 bases: TGTGCCAGCAGCCAAGCCGGGACAAGGCCCAACACCGGGGAGCTGTTTTTT. It encodes CASSQAGTRPNTGELFF.

The V call is TRBV5-1, the J call TRBJ2-2, with TRBD2 identical over 7 bases. J lost 2 bases, V lost 6 bases, and 7 bases had no gene match. The germline V gene encodes CDR1 SGHRS and CDR2 YFSETQ. CDR3 size: 15 residues. The CDR3 DNA sequence: TGCGCCAGCAAACAAAGCGGGAAAAACACCGGGGAGCTGTTTTTT. Protein sequence: CASKQSGKNTGELFF. Supplemented by reference TRBV5-1 and TRBJ2-2, the full variable domain reads KAGVTQTPRYLIKTRGQQVTLSCSPISGHRSVSWYQQTPGQGLQFLFEYFSETQRNKGNFPGRFSGRQFSNSRSEMNVSTLELGDSALYLCASKQSGKNTGELFFGEGSRLTVL.

In this sample, this clonotype turned up many times. The chain couples TRBV29-1 to TRBJ2-7; 10 bases are shared with TRBD1. The CDR3 is 13 residues long. Trimming at V came to 8 bases and at J to 5 bases, leaving 9 bases not matched to a gene. Germline lookup yields CDR1 SQVTM and CDR2 ANQGSEA. CDR3 bases: TGCAGCTATACCGGGACAGGGGCCCACGAGCAGTACTTC. Translated, it gives CSYTGTGAHEQYF.

J is TRBJ2-3 and V is TRBV4-1; D is ambiguous. Germline V CDR1 and CDR2: MGHRA, YSYEKL. Between the trimmed V and J ends, which lost 2 bases and 6 bases, there was a span of 6 bases. CDR3 length: 12 residues. The CDR3 DNA sequence: TGCGCCAGCAGCCAACCCCAGGATACGCAGTATTTT. Its protein is CASSQPQDTQYF.

This clonotype has only a few counts. The J gene is TRBJ1-2, the V gene TRBV27; D may be TRBD1 (6 bases). Germline-derived CDR1 and CDR2 are MNHEY and SMNVEV (reference sequence). Trimming left V 5 bases short and J 3 bases short, with 13 bases between. CDR3 length: 14 residues. Here the CDR3 DNA reads TGTGCCAGCAGTGTCGGGGGGCTTCACTATGGCTACACCTTC. Protein product: CASSVGGLHYGYTF.

This clonotype turned up a few times. This chain connects TRBV15 to TRBJ2-1; 9 bases are shared with TRBD1. From germline, CDR1 is LNHNV and CDR2 YYDKDF (reference sequence). CDR3 length: 17 amino acids. With 4 bases clipped from V and 0 bases from J, the junction kept 7 bases outside the gene matches. The CDR3 loop reads CATSKDRGRSSYNEQFF. In DNA form, the CDR3 reads TGTGCCACCAGCAAGGACAGGGGCAGGAGCTCCTACAATGAGCAGTTCTTC.

This chain joins TRBV20-1 and TRBJ2-7, with D possibly TRBD2 on 5 matching bases. Germline V gene lookup returns CDR1 DFQATT and CDR2 SNEGSKA (reference sequence). The CDR3 length is 13 residues. V was pared by 6 bases and J by 3 bases, with 15 bases between. The DNA for the CDR3 is TGCAGTGCGGCGGGTGCGACACACTACGAGCAGTACTTC. Its translation: CSAAGATHYEQYF.

This clonotype was picked up many times. The genes are TRBV7-8 and TRBJ2-3; 8 nucleotides align to TRBD2. This CDR3 is 16 amino acids long. The germline V gene encodes CDR1 SGHVS and CDR2 FQNEAQ. The V and J ends lost 5 bases and 4 bases, in that order; junction bases with no gene match: 11. CDR3 in amino acids: CASSPPLREGADTQYF. DNA for the CDR3: TGTGCCAGCAGCCCTCCCCTCCGGGAGGGCGCAGATACGCAGTATTTT.

This clonotype was recorded at least ten times. The V call is TRBV5-1, the J call TRBJ2-7; TRBD2 matches 8 bases. The CDR3 extends over 13 amino acids. Germline V gene data show CDR1 as SGHRS and CDR2 as YFSETQ. The V gene end was trimmed by 4 bases and the J gene end by 3 bases; junction bases not matched to a gene: 3. The CDR3 DNA reads as TGCGCCAGCAGCACGGGGACTAGCTACGAGCAGTACTTC. Its protein is CASSTGTSYEQYF.

This chain links TRBV4-2 with TRBJ1-6; D is ambiguous. Per germline, CDR1 LGHNA and CDR2 YNFKEQ. V lost 4 bases to trimming and J lost 8 bases, with 12 bases between them. The CDR3 sequence is 14 residues long. The CDR3 DNA is TGTGCCAGCAGCCGCGACGGTAGTGATTCACCCCTCCACTTT. Encoded protein: CASSRDGSDSPLHF.

V gene TRBV27 combines with J gene TRBJ2-7; TRBD1 matches at 8 bases. The ends lost 5 bases at V and 0 bases at J; junction bases unmatched: 6. The CDR3 is 15 residues long. Germline lookup yields CDR1 MNHEY and CDR2 SMNVEV (reference sequence). CDR3 coding DNA: TGTGCCAGCAGTCCCCAGACAGGGGCCTCCTACGAGCAGTACTTC. This translates into CASSPQTGASYEQYF.